These 12 T cell receptor beta chains originate from one sample sequenced in a study of cytomegalovirus exposure and HLA in healthy donors (dated by TCRdb to 2017 to 2019). Library preparation was by the immunoSEQ multiplex PCR assay. This is the immuneACCESS table as TCRdb keeps it, with only in-frame sequences that have V and J called. A part of the clones is gone; compared with another copy, unresolved V genes explain less than half, and the rest is unexplained. For this sample the table gives around 70,000 clones, of which 85% to 95% were detected only once. 3% to 4% of the sample lies in the top ten. The sample taken for sequencing was PBMCs. These receptors all come from a man aged 18 to 29 in good health and CMV-seronegative.

The chain uses TRBV7-8 and TRBJ2-3; 10 nucleotides agree with TRBD2. After removal of 5 bases from V and 5 bases from J, the junction contained 7 bases not matched to a gene. Germline CDR1 and CDR2: SGHVS and FQNEAQ. This CDR3 contains 15 residues. CDR3 loop: CASSQSGGAVDTQYF. CDR3 nucleotide sequence: TGTGCCAGCAGCCAAAGCGGGGGGGCCGTAGATACGCAGTATTTT.

The rearrangement joins TRBV6-1 to TRBJ2-5, with D possibly TRBD2 on 5 matching bases. The CDR3 has 13 amino acids. The V end was cut by 4 bases, the J end by 4 bases, with 10 bases between. Germline CDR1 and CDR2: MNHNS and SASEGT. The CDR3 spells CASSGGWTETQYF. The CDR3 nucleotides read TGTGCCAGCAGTGGAGGGTGGACAGAGACCCAGTACTTC.

J is TRBJ1-2 and V is TRBV19; 7 nucleotides agree with TRBD1. The CDR3 spans 16 residues. V shed 6 bases and J 5 bases; nucleotides not matched to a gene: 15. Germline CDR1 and CDR2: LNHDA and SQIVND (reference sequence). CDR3 loop: CASRGGQTPKGYGYTF. The CDR3 nucleotides are TGTGCCAGTAGGGGGGGACAGACCCCGAAGGGGTATGGCTACACCTTC.

The rearrangement joins TRBV9 to TRBJ1-6; D perhaps matches TRBD1 (5 bases). V lost 4 bases and J lost 9, with 11 bases in between. The germline V gene has CDR1 SGDLS and CDR2 YYNGEE. The CDR3 has 13 amino acids. CDR3 bases: TGTGCCAGCAGCCTAGGGGAGGGTTCACCCCTCCACTTT. This sequence encodes CASSLGEGSPLHF.

The chain has TRBV5-1 and TRBJ1-2, with 7 bases fitting TRBD1. J was trimmed by 0 bases and V by 4 bases; bases with no gene match: 3. The CDR3 consists of 14 residues. Germline loops: CDR1 SGHRS, CDR2 YFSETQ. CDR3 sequence reads: CASSPGTANYGYTF. CDR3 coding DNA: TGCGCCAGCAGCCCGGGGACAGCTAACTATGGCTACACCTTC.

The chain is built from TRBV19 and TRBJ1-1; the D is unclear. Trimming shortened V by 6 bases and J by 2 bases, and 16 bases separated the two germline ends. The CDR3 is 15 residues long. Germline lookup yields CDR1 LNHDA and CDR2 SQIVND (reference sequence). CDR3 nucleotides: TGTGCCAGTAGCACTACCGGGAAGCCAAACACTGAAGCTTTCTTT. Its translation is CASSTTGKPNTEAFF.

This clone was observed a few times. V usage is TRBV5-6 and J usage is TRBJ2-2; D call uncertain. Germline V gives CDR1 SGHDT, CDR2 YYEEEE. Deletions cut 0 bases from V and 2 bases from J, with 11 bases between. This CDR3 has 16 residues. The CDR3 DNA sequence: TGTGCCAGCAGCTTGGCGACAAATCTCAACACCGGGGAGCTGTTTTTT. It translates to CASSLATNLNTGELFF. Supplemented by reference TRBV5-6 and TRBJ2-2, the full variable domain reads DAGVTQSPTHLIKTRGQQVTLRCSPKSGHDTVSWYQQALGQGPQFIFQYYEEEERQRGNFPDRFSGHQFPNYSSELNVNALLLGDSALYLCASSLATNLNTGELFFGEGSRLTVL.

The CDR3 DNA reads as TGTGCCAGCAGTTTATCAAGAGGCGGGGGAGGGGGAGAGACCCAGTACTTC. Translation gives CASSLSRGGGGGETQYF. The chain joins TRBV27 to TRBJ2-5; a weak D match, TRBD2 (7 bases). V was cut by 0 bases and J by 4 bases, with 18 bases left in between. The CDR3 contains 17 residues. CDR1 MNHEY and CDR2 SMNVEV come from the germline V gene (reference sequence).

This chain uses TRBV2 with TRBJ2-5, with TRBD1 matching over 8 bases. This CDR3 comprises 15 residues. The V gene end was trimmed by 9 bases and the J gene end by 7 bases; junction bases not matched to a gene: 16. CDR1 is SNHLY, CDR2 FYNNEI, per germline. This CDR3 is CARQSGGQATGTQYF. CDR3 sequence (DNA): TGTGCCAGGCAGAGTGGGGGACAGGCGACAGGGACCCAGTACTTC.

This chain links TRBV7-9 with TRBJ2-3; 7 bases align to TRBD1. The CDR3 contains 15 residues. Germline CDR1 reads SEHNR; CDR2 reads FQNEAQ (reference sequence). V gave up 4 bases and J gave up 2 bases; unmatched junction bases: 6. CDR3 bases: TGTGCCAGCAGCTCGACAGGGTTTAACACAGATACGCAGTATTTT. As protein: CASSSTGFNTDTQYF.

This chain uses TRBV10-3 with TRBJ1-2, with D possibly being TRBD1 (5 bases). Germline values: CDR1 ENHRY, CDR2 SYGVKD. This CDR3 has 15 amino acids. V gave up 0 bases and J gave up 2 bases, with 10 bases separating them. DNA for the CDR3: TGTGCCATCAGTGAGTCCGTGGGGGGAAACTATGGCTACACCTTC. This gives the protein CAISESVGGNYGYTF.

The V gene is TRBV5-4, the J gene TRBJ1-1, with a weak D call TRBD1 (6 bases). The CDR3 extends over 14 amino acids. Germline V CDR1 and CDR2: SGHNT, YYREEE (reference sequence). The CDR3 DNA follows: TGTGCTTGCAACCCTGGGGGCAGGGACACTGAAGCTTTCTTT. Protein: CACNPGGRDTEAFF.